Listed here is a single T cell receptor (beta chain). This sample stems from a study of blood T cell repertoires in COVID-19. Germline-derived CDR1 and CDR2 are GTSNPN and SVGIG (reference sequence). Trimming took 6 bases from V and 4 from J, leaving 18 bases between them. The CDR3 covers 15 residues. The table came from immunoSEQ multiplex PCR; TCRdb's copy has only in-frame clones and leaves some out. The sample consists of 150,000 to 200,000 clones, around nine tenths of them appearing once. The V and J genes are TRBV30 and TRBJ1-4; maybe TRBD1 (5 bases). The source of this sequence is a man between 65 and 85 years old with acute or convalescent COVID-19. Source material: peripheral blood. As DNA, the CDR3 is TGTGCCTGCCCAATGGCGGGGCAGAATAATGAAAAACTGTTTTTT. Translating gives CACPMAGQNNEKLFF.